This entry is about one TCR beta chain. Its antigen remains unidentified. This sample is part of a study of T cells after yellow fever vaccination. The study's findings and limits: Post-booster reappearance was seen for most primary-vaccination clones (just under 97% CD4, 75% to 90% CD8).

V was pared by 6 bases and J by 1 base, with 6 bases of the junction left unmatched. The CDR3 has 14 residues. UMIs and a universal primer site were added when TCR cDNA was made by 5'RACE template switching. In TCRdb, the 5' RACE reads were re-called with MiXCR into one record per CDR3 protein. Among about 74,000 distinct CDR3 sequences listed, around 6.5% were seen once. The V call is TRBV12-3 or TRBV12-4, the J call TRBJ2-7; TRBD1 agrees at 7 bases. Here the sequenced sample was CD8+ T cells sorted from PBMCs, taken 4 to 6 days after the first yellow fever vaccination. The clonotype was recovered from a man aged 18 to 29 who received the YFV17D yellow fever vaccine. CDR3 in DNA: TGTGCCAGCAGCCCAACAGGGGAATCCTACGAGCAGTACGTC. Protein sequence: CASSPTGESYEQYV.